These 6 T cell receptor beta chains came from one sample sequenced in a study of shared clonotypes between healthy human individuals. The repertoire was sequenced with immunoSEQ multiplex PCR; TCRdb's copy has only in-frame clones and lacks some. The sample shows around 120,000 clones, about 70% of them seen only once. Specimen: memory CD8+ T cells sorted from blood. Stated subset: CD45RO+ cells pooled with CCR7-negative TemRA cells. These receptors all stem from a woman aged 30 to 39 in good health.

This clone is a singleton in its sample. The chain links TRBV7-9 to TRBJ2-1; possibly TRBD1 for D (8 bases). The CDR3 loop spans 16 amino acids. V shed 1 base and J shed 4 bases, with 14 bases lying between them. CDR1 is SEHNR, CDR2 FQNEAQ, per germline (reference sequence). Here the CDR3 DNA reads TGTGCCAGCAGCTTAGGGACAGGGAGGGGATACAATGAGCAGTTCTTC. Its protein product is CASSLGTGRGYNEQFF.

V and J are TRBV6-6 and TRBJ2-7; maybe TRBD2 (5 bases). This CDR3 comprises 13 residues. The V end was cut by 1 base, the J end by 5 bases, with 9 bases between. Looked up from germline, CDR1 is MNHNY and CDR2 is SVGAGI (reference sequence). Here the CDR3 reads CASSYLGVDEQYF. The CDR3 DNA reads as TGTGCCAGCAGTTACTTGGGAGTTGACGAGCAGTACTTC.

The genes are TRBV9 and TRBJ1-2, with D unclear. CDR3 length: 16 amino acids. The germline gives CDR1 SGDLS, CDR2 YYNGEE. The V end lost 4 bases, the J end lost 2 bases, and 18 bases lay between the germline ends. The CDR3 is CASSFSPPSGNYGYTF. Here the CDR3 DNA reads TGTGCCAGCAGCTTTAGCCCTCCGTCAGGCAACTATGGCTACACCTTC.

The CDR3 here is CASSWKAYEQYF. The CDR3 nucleotides are TGTGCCAGCAGCTGGAAGGCCTACGAGCAGTACTTC. The gene calls are TRBV11-2 and TRBJ2-7; no clear D gene. This CDR3 is 12 amino acids long. The germline V gene has CDR1 SGHAT and CDR2 FQNNGV. V was trimmed by 4 bases and J by 2 bases, leaving 6 bases between them.

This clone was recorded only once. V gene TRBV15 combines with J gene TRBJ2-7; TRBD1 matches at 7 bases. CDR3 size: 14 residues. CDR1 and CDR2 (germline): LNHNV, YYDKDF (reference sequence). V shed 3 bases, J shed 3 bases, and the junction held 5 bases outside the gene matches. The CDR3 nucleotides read TGTGCCACCAGCAGGACAGGGTCTTACTACGAGCAGTACTTC. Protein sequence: CATSRTGSYYEQYF.

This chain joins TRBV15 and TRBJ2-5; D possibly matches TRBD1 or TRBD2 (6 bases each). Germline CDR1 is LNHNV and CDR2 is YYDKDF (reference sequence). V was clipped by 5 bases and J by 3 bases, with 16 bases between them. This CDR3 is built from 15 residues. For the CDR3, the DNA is TGTGCCACCAGCGGGGGGCTAGCGTACGAAGAGACCCAGTACTTC. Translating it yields CATSGGLAYEETQYF.